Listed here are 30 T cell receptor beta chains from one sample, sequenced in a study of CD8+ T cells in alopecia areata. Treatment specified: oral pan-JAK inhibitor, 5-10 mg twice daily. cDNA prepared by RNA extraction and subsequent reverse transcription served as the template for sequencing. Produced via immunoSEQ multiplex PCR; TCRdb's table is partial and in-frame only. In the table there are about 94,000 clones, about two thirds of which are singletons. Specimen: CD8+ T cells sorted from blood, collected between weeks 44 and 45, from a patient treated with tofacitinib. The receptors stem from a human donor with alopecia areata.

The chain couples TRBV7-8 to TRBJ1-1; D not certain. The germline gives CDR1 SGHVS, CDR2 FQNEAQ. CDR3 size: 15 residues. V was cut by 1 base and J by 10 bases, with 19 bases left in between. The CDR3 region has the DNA TGTGCCAGCAGCTTAGACGAGATTGGTGTGGTTGGAGCTTTCTTT. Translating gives CASSLDEIGVVGAFF.

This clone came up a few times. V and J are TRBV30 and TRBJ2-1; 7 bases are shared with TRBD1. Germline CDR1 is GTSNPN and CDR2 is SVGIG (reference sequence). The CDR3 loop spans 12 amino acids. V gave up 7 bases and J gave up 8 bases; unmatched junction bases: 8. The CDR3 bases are TGTGCCTTAATTGACAGGGCCTATGAGCAGTTCTTC. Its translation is CALIDRAYEQFF.

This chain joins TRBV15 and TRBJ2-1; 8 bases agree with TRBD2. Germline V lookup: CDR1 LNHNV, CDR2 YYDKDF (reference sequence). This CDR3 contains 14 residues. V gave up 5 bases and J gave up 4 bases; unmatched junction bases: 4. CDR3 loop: CATSGSGGYNEQFF. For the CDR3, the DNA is TGTGCCACCAGCGGAAGCGGGGGTTACAATGAGCAGTTCTTC.

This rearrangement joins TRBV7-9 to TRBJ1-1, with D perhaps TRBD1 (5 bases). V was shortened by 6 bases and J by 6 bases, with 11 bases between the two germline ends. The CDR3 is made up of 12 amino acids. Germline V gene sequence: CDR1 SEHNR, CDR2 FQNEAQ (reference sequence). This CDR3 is CASRSGSAEAFF. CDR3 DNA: TGTGCCAGCAGATCAGGGAGCGCTGAAGCTTTCTTT. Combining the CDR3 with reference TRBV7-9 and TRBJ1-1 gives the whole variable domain DTGVSQNPRHKITKRGQNVTFRCDPISEHNRLYWYRQTLGQGPEFLTYFQNEAQLEKSRLLSDRFSAERPKGSFSTLEIQRTEQGDSAMYLCASRSGSAEAFFGQGTRLTVV.

The CDR3 protein is CASSQIRLAGASYNEQFF. CDR3 DNA: TGTGCCAGCAGCCAAATACGACTAGCGGGGGCTTCCTACAATGAGCAGTTCTTC. The rearrangement joins TRBV7-2 to TRBJ2-1, with 12 bases fitting TRBD2. The V segment lost 5 bases and the J segment 1 base; nucleotides outside the gene matches: 9. The CDR3 is 18 amino acids. In germline, CDR1 is SGHTA, CDR2 FQGNSA.

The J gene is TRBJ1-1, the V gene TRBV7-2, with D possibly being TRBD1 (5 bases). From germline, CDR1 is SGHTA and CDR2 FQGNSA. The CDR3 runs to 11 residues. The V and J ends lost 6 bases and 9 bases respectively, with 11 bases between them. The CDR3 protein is CASRGDRKAFF. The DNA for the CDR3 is TGTGCCAGCAGGGGGGACCGCAAAGCTTTCTTT.

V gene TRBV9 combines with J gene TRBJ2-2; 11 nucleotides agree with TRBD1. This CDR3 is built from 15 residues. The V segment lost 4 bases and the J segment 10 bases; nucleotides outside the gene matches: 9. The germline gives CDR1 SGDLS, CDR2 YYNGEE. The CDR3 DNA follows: TGTGCCAGCAGCTCCCAGGACAGGGGGCTTATGGAGCTGTTTTTT. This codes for CASSSQDRGLMELFF. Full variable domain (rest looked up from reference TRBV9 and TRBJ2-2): DSGVTQTPKHLITATGQRVTLRCSPRSGDLSVYWYQQSLDQGLQFLIQYYNGEERAKGNILERFSAQQFPDLHSELNLSSLELGDSALYFCASSSQDRGLMELFFGEGSRLTVL.

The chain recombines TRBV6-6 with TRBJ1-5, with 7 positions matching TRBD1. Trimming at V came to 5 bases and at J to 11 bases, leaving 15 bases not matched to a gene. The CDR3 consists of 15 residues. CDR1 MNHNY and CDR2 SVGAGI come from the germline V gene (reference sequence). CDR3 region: CASSGGTAAGRAQHF. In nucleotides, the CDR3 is TGTGCCAGCAGTGGAGGGACAGCCGCTGGAAGAGCCCAGCATTTT.

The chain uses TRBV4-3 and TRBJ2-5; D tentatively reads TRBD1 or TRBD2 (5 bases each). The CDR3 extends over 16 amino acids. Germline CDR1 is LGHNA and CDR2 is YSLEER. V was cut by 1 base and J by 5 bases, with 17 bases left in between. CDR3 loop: CASSQGLEGEGETQYF. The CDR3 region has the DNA TGCGCCAGCAGCCAAGGTCTAGAGGGAGAGGGGGAGACCCAGTACTTC.

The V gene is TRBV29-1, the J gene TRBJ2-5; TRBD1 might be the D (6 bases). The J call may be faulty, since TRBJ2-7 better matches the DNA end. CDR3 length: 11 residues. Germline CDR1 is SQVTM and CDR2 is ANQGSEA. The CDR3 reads CSVITGNEQYF. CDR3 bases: TGCAGCGTAATTACAGGGAACGAGCAGTACTTC.

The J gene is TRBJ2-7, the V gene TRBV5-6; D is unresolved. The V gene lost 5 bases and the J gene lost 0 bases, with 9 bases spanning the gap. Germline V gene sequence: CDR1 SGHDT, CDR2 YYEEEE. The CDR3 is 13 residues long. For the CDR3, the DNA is TGTGCCAGCAGTGTGGGGAACTCCTACGAGCAGTACTTC. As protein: CASSVGNSYEQYF. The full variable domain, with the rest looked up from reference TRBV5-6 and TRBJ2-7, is DAGVTQSPTHLIKTRGQQVTLRCSPKSGHDTVSWYQQALGQGPQFIFQYYEEEERQRGNFPDRFSGHQFPNYSSELNVNALLLGDSALYLCASSVGNSYEQYFGPGTRLTVT.

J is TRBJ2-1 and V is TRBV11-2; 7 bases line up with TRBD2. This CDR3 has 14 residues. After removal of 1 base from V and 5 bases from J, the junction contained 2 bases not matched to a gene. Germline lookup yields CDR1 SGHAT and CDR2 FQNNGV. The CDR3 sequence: CASSLVGGNNEQFF. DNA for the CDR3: TGTGCCAGCAGCTTAGTCGGGGGGAACAATGAGCAGTTCTTC.

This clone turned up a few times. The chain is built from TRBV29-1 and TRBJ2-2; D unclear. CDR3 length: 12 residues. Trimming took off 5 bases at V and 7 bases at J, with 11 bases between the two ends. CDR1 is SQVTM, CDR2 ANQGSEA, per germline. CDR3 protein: CSVLGSSGELFF. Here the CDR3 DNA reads TGCAGCGTTTTAGGTAGTAGCGGGGAGCTGTTTTTT.

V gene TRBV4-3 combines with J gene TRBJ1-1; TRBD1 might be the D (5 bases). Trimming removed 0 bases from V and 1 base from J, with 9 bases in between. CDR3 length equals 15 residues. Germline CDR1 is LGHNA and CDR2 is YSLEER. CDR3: CASSQESTGNTEAFF. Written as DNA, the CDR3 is TGCGCCAGCAGCCAAGAGAGTACAGGGAACACTGAAGCTTTCTTT.

CDR3 nucleotide sequence: TGCGCCAGCAGCTTTAGACAGGGGGCGGATAATTCACCCCTCCACTTT. It is translated as CASSFRQGADNSPLHF. The chain employs TRBV5-1 and TRBJ1-6; 10 bases are shared with TRBD1. Germline loops: CDR1 SGHRS, CDR2 YFSETQ. This CDR3 is built from 16 residues. After removal of 2 bases from V and 5 bases from J, the junction contained 4 bases not matched to a gene. The whole variable domain, filled in from reference TRBV5-1 and TRBJ1-6, reads KAGVTQTPRYLIKTRGQQVTLSCSPISGHRSVSWYQQTPGQGLQFLFEYFSETQRNKGNFPGRFSGRQFSNSRSEMNVSTLELGDSALYLCASSFRQGADNSPLHFGNGTRLTVT.

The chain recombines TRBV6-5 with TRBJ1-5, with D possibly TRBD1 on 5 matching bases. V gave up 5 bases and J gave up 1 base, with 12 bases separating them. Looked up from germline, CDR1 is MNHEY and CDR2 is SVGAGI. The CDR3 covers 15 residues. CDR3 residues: CASSRTGGSNQPQHF. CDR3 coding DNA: TGTGCCAGCAGTAGAACCGGGGGAAGCAATCAGCCCCAGCATTTT.

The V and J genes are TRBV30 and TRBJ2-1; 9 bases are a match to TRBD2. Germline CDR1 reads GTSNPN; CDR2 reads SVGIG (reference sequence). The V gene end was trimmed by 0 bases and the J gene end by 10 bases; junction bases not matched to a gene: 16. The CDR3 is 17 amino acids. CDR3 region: CAWSVASGGPPRREQFF. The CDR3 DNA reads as TGTGCCTGGAGTGTAGCCAGCGGGGGGCCTCCCCGGAGGGAGCAGTTCTTC.

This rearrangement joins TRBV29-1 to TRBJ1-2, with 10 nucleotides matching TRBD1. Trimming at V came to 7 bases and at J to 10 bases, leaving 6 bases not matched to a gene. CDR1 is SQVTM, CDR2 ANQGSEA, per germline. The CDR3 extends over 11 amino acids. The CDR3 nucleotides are TGCAGCGCCGGGACAGGGGATTTCTACACCTTC. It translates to CSAGTGDFYTF.

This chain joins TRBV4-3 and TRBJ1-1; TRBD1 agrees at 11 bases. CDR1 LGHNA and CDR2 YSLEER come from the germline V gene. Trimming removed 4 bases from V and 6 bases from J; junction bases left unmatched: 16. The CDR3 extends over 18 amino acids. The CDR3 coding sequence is TGCGCCAGCAGCCGAGCTTCCCGACGGGACAGGGGGTCCCCTGAAGCTTTCTTT. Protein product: CASSRASRRDRGSPEAFF.

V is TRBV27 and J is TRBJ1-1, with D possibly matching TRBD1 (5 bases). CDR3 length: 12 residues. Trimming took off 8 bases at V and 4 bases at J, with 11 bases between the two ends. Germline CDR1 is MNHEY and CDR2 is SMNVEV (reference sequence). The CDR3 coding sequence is TGTGCCAGCGGCTCAGGGTTCACTGAAGCTTTCTTT. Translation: CASGSGFTEAFF.

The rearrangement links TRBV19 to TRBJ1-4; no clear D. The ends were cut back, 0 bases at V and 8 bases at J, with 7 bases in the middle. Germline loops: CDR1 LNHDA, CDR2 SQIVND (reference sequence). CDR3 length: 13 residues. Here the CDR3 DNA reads TGTGCCAGTAGTATAGATCTCGAGGAAAAACTGTTTTTT. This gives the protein CASSIDLEEKLFF.

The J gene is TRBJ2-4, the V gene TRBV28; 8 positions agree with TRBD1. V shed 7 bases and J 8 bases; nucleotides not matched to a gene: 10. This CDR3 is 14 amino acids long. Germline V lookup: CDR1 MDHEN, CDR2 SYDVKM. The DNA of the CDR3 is TGTGCCAGCAACTTCCAGGGGGCTTTGGACATTCAGTACTTC. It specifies CASNFQGALDIQYF. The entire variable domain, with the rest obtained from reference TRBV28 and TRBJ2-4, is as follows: DVKVTQSSRYLVKRTGEKVFLECVQDMDHENMFWYRQDPGLGLRLIYFSYDVKMKEKGDIPEGYSVSREKKERFSLILESASTNQTSMYLCASNFQGALDIQYFGAGTRLSVL.

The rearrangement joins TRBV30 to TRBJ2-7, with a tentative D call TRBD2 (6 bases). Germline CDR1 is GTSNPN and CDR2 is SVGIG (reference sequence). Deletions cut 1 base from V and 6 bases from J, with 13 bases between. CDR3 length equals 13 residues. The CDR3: CAWSEVGGREQYF. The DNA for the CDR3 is TGTGCCTGGAGTGAAGTGGGGGGTCGCGAGCAGTACTTC.

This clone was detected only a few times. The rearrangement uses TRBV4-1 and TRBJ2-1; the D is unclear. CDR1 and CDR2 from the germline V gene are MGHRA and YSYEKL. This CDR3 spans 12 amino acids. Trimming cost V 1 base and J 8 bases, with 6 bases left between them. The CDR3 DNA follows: TGCGCCAGCAGCCAAGGAGAGGATGAGCAGTTCTTC. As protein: CASSQGEDEQFF.

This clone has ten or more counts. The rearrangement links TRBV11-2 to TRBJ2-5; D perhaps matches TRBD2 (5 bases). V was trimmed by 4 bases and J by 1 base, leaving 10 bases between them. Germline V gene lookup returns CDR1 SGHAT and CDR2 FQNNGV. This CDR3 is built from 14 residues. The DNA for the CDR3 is TGTGCCAGCAGCTCCAAGCGGATCCAAGAGACCCAGTACTTC. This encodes CASSSKRIQETQYF. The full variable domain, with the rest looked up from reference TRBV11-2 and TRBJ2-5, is EAGVAQSPRYKIIEKRQSVAFWCNPISGHATLYWYQQILGQGPKLLIQFQNNGVVDDSQLPKDRFSAERLKGVDSTLKIQPAKLEDSAVYLCASSSKRIQETQYFGPGTRLLVL.

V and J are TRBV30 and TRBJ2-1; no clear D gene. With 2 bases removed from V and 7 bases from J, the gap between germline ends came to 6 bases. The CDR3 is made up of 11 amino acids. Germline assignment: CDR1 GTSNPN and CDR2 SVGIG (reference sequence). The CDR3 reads CAWSPGNEQFF. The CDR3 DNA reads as TGTGCCTGGAGTCCGGGTAATGAGCAGTTCTTC.

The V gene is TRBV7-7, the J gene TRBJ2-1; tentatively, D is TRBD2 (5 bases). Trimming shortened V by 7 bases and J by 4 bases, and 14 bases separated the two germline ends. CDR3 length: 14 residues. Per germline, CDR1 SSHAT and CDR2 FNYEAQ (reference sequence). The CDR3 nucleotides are TGTGCCAGCAAGTTCCAGCGGTTGTACAATGAGCAGTTCTTC. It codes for CASKFQRLYNEQFF.

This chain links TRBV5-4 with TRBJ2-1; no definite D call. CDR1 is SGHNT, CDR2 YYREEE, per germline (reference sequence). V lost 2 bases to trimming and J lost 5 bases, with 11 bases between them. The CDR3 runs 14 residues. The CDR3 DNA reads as TGTGCCAGCAGCTTTCGTTCGGGCAACAATGAGCAGTTCTTC. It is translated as CASSFRSGNNEQFF.

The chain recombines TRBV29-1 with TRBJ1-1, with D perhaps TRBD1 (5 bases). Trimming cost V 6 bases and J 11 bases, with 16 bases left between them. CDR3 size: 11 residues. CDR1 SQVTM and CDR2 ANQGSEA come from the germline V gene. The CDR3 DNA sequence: TGCAGCGTGGACTACACTCGGGGGGCTTTCTTT. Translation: CSVDYTRGAFF. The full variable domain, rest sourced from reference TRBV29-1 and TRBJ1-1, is SAVISQKPSRDICQRGTSLTIQCQVDSQVTMMFWYRQQPGQSLTLIATANQGSEATYESGFVIDKFPISRPNLTFSTLTVSNMSPEDSSIYLCSVDYTRGAFFGQGTRLTVV.

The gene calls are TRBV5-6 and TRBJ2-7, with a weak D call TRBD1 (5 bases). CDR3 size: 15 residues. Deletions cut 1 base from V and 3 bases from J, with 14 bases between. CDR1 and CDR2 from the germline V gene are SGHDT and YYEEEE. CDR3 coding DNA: TGTGCCAGCAGCTTGTTTTTTCAGGGATACTACGAGCAGTACTTC. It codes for CASSLFFQGYYEQYF.